Listed here is a single TCR beta chain. The antigen remains unidentified. Germline CDR1 reads SGHNT; CDR2 reads YENEEA. This CDR3 has 13 amino acids. Trimming removed 5 bases from V and 1 base from J, with 8 bases in between. The data originate from a study of cytomegalovirus exposure and HLA in healthy donors. Findings and limits, study-wide: Later on, an analysis showed TCR association rates differing by HLA locus, with DRB1 the most and HLA-C the fewest.

The PCR employed 60 Vbeta primers together with 13 Jbeta primers. Using immunoSEQ multiplex PCR, the repertoire was profiled, and TCRdb retains in-frame clones only, with some absent. The sample lists around 110,000 clones; around 74% were seen once. The chain uses TRBV11-3 and TRBJ1-1, with D possibly being TRBD1 (6 bases). This TCR was recovered from a man aged 25-40 years in good health and CMV-seropositive. Sequences were obtained from PBMCs. DNA of the CDR3: TGTGCCAGCAGCCTCAGGGGGAACACTGAAGCTTTCTTT. It codes for CASSLRGNTEAFF.